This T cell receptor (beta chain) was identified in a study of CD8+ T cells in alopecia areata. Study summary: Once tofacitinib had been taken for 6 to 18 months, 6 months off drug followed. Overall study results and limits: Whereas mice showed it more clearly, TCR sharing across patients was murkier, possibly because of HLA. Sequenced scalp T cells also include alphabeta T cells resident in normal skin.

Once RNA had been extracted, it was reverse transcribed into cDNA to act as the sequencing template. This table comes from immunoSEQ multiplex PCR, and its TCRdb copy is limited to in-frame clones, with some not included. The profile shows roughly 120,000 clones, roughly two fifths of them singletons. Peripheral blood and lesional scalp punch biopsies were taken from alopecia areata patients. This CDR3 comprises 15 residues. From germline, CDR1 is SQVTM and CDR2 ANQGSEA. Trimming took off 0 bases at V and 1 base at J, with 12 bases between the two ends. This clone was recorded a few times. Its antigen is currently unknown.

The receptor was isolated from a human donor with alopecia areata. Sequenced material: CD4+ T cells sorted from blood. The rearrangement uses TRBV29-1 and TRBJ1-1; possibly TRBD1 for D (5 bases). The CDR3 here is CSVEDSGAGNTEAFF. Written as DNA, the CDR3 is TGCAGCGTTGAAGATAGTGGGGCCGGGAACACTGAAGCTTTCTTT.